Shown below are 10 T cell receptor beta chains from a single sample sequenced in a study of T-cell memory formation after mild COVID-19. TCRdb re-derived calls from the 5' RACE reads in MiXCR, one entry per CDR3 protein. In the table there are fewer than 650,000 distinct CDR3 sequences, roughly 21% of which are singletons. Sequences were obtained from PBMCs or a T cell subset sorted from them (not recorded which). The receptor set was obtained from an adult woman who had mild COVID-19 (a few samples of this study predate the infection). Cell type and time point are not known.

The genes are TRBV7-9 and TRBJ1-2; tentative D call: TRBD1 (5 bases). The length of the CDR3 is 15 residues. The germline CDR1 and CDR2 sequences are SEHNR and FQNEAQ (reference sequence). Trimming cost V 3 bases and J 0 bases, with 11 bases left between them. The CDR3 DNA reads TGTGCCAGCAGCTTCCCGACAGTTGCTAACTATGGCTACACCTTC. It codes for CASSFPTVANYGYTF.

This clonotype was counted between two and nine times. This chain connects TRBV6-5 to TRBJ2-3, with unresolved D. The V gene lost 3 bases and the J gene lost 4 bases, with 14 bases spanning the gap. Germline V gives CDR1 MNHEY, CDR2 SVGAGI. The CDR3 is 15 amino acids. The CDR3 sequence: CASSYDGRSADTQYF. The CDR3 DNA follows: TGTGCCAGCAGTTATGATGGACGTTCGGCAGATACGCAGTATTTT.

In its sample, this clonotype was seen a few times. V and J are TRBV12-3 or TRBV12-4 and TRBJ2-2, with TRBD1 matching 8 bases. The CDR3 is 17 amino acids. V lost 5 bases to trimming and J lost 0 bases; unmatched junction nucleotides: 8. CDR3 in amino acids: CASSQDRGMANTGELFF. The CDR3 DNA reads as TGTGCCAGCAGTCAAGACAGGGGAATGGCGAACACCGGGGAGCTGTTTTTT.

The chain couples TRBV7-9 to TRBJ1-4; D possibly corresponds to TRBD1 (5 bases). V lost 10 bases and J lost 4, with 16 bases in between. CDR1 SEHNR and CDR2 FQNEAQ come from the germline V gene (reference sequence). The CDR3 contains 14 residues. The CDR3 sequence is CATDRRVLNEKLFF. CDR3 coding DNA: TGTGCCACCGACAGACGCGTCCTTAATGAAAAACTGTTTTTT.

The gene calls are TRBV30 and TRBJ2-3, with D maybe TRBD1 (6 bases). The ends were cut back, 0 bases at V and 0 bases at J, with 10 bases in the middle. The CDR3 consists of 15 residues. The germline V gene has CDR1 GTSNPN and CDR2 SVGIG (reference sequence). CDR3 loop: CAWSVQGHSTDTQYF. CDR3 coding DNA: TGTGCCTGGAGTGTACAGGGTCATAGCACAGATACGCAGTATTTT.

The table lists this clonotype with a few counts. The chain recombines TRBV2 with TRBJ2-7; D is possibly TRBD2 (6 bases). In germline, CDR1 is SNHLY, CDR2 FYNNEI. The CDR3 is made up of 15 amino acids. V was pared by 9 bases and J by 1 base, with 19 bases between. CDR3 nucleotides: TGTGCCAGTGGGGGAGGCCCTAACGAATCCTACGAGCAGTACTTC. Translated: CASGGGPNESYEQYF.

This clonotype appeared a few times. CDR3 residues: CASSLKLYGGRVPDYNEQFF. CDR3 DNA: TGTGCCAGCAGCCTAAAACTGTATGGTGGGAGGGTGCCCGACTACAATGAGCAGTTCTTC. J is TRBJ2-1 and V is TRBV4-2; TRBD2 aligns across 7 bases. The CDR3 covers 20 residues. Germline assignment: CDR1 LGHNA and CDR2 YNFKEQ. The V segment lost 4 bases and the J segment 3 bases; nucleotides outside the gene matches: 21.

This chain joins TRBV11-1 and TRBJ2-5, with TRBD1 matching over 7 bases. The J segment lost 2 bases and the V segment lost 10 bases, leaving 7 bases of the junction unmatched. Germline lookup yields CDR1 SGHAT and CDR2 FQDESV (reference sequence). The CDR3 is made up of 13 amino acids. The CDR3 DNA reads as TGTGCCACCTCGGGACAGCTACAAGAGACCCAGTACTTC. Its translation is CATSGQLQETQYF.

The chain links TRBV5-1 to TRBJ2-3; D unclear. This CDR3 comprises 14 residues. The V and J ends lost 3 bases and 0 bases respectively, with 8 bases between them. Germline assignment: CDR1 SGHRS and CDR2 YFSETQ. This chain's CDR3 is CASSSLPSTDTQYF. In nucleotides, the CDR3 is TGCGCCAGCAGCTCCCTCCCCAGCACAGATACGCAGTATTTT.

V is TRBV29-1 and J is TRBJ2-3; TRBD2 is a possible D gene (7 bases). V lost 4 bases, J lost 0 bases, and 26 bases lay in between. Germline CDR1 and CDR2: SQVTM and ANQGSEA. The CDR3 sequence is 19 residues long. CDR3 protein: CSVAGVGGSGVTSTDTQYF. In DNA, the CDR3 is TGCAGCGTTGCGGGAGTTGGGGGCAGCGGGGTTACTAGCACAGATACGCAGTATTTT.